This TCR beta chain was identified during a study of tumor-infiltrating lymphocytes in primary liver carcinoma. At the level of the study: Staging placed the tumors at T1-T3 N0M0, and they measured about 4.2 to 10 cm across. The number of productive TCRbeta reads per sample ranged from roughly 3.65 to 7.5 million and was similar across tissue types. Study-wide findings and caveats: Merely about 8-24% of top clones occurred in all five tumor regions.

Between about 20 and 30 mg of unsorted bulk tissue served as the source from which RNA and DNA were co-extracted. Germline V lookup: CDR1 MNHEY, CDR2 SVGEGT. CDR3 length: 16 residues. Deletions cut 2 bases from V and 7 bases from J, with 18 bases between. This clonotype appeared many times. The antigen is not known. Total RNA (roughly 550 ng) served as template for TCR beta cDNA synthesis primed by a constant-region primer. Slightly modified ARM-PCR with three nested multiplex PCR rounds yielded TCR beta libraries. For 10 cycles apiece, the opening two PCR rounds ran with TRBV1-TRBV30 forward primers and a C-beta reverse primer. TCRdb called the multiplex PCR reads again in MiXCR, with one record for every CDR3 protein. The data show roughly 50,000 distinct CDR3 sequences, 70% to 80% seen once.

The receptor was isolated from a man aged 40-50 years with primary liver carcinoma and hepatitis B virus infection. The V gene is TRBV6-2 or TRBV6-3, the J gene TRBJ2-4; D possibly corresponds to TRBD2 (5 bases). The sequenced sample consisted of liver tumor tissue from sampling region 2. Subset given: tumor region T2, inferior pole. CDR3 residues: CASSYRSSAGGNIQYF. Written as DNA, the CDR3 is TGTGCCAGCAGTTACCGATCATCGGCAGGAGGCAACATTCAGTACTTC.